This is a list of T cell receptor beta chains from one sample in a study of blood T cell repertoires in COVID-19. The repertoire was sequenced with immunoSEQ multiplex PCR; TCRdb's copy has only in-frame clones and lacks some. The sample consists of some 250,000 clones, over 75% of them appearing once. What was sequenced was peripheral blood. The receptors derive from a woman aged 25 to 39 with acute or convalescent COVID-19. CDR3s leave out the opening cysteine and the closing phenylalanine or tryptophan.

CDR3,J,V,length
ASSQELAGHYEQY,TRBJ2-7,TRBV4-3,13
ASGVTGTTGNTIY,TRBJ1-3,TRBV6-5,13
ASSLLGGTRAEAF,TRBJ1-1,TRBV28,13
SAGEGRNEQF,TRBJ2-1,TRBV29-1,10
ASSLRLAQPDEQF,TRBJ2-1,TRBV9,13
ASSQPGTAPLGSPLH,TRBJ1-6,TRBV3-1/TRBV3-2,15
ASSEGGVVYEQY,TRBJ2-7,TRBV6-1,12
ASSLGRDYEQY,TRBJ2-7,TRBV27,11
SEHTGVTEAF,TRBJ1-1,TRBV29-1,10
ASSLTGTREAGNTIY,TRBJ1-3,TRBV7-3,15
ASSVAAGGLAMYNEQF,TRBJ2-1,TRBV9,16
ASSLVGQRSSYNEQF,TRBJ2-1,TRBV5-1,15
ASSYSLVYGQEAF,TRBJ1-1,TRBV6-2/TRBV6-3,13
ASSVGSATDTQY,TRBJ2-3,TRBV9,12
ASMGTGTNYGYT,TRBJ1-2,TRBV19,12
ASGRGSTDTQY,TRBJ2-3,TRBV12-3/TRBV12-4,11
ASSYERESSYEQY,TRBJ2-7,TRBV6-5,13
ASSAGQGVTDTQY,TRBJ2-3,TRBV5-1,13
ASSSGGAGANVLT,TRBJ2-6,TRBV7-3,13
ASSHSGRRY,TRBJ2-7,TRBV6-5,9
ASSPATGEPQH,TRBJ1-5,TRBV18,11
ASSEGQGTYNEQF,TRBJ2-1,TRBV6-4,13
ATSKDREIEKLF,TRBJ1-4,TRBV15,12
ASSYGSVQY,TRBJ2-3,TRBV6-2/TRBV6-3,9
ATRARTGGIEQF,TRBJ2-1,TRBV28,12
ASSYPRGGSYNEQF,TRBJ2-1,TRBV6-5,14
ASSQGAGSYEQY,TRBJ2-7,TRBV6-5,12
ASSRLGEQY,TRBJ2-7,TRBV6-2/TRBV6-3,9
ASSMAGYYGYT,TRBJ1-2,TRBV19,11
ASSLSRTGVYGYT,TRBJ1-2,TRBV7-2,13
ASSLIYRGLAGFDTQY,TRBJ2-3,TRBV5-6,16
ASSKDRGSYNEQF,TRBJ2-1,TRBV6-4,13
ASSPPSGSSETQY,TRBJ2-5,TRBV7-6,13
ASSSSVNTGELF,TRBJ2-2,TRBV11-3,12
ASSPADTQY,TRBJ2-3,TRBV7-9,9
ATSSGGGNTIY,TRBJ1-3,TRBV24-1,11
ASSQGVIAINEQF,TRBJ2-1,TRBV14,13
ASSEDRGVGQPQH,TRBJ1-5,TRBV2,13
ASSDRFDRVNTDTQY,TRBJ2-3,TRBV6-1,15
ASSSGLAGNTYEQY,TRBJ2-7,TRBV5-1,14
ASSLTGSNQPQH,TRBJ1-5,TRBV7-2,12
ASGLMGASTDTQY,TRBJ2-3,TRBV12-5,13
ASSSPRPGLSDYEQY,TRBJ2-7,TRBV6-2/TRBV6-3,15
ASSLKAGGTETQY,TRBJ2-5,TRBV3-1/TRBV3-2,13
ATSDPREGTDTQY,TRBJ2-3,TRBV24-1,13
ASSPRAEGDEQF,TRBJ2-1,TRBV18,12
ASSLLAGVYEQY,TRBJ2-7,TRBV7-2,12
SVAAGVGTEAF,TRBJ1-1,TRBV29-1,11
ATSTQGRGRSGQY,TRBJ2-3,TRBV19,13
ASSPTLGKISADEQF,TRBJ2-1,TRBV6-2/TRBV6-3,15
ASSHRGEIAKNIQY,TRBJ2-4,TRBV19,14
ASGPPDRVVSEAF,TRBJ1-1,TRBV12-5,13
ASSLYGPTLGLAGGSTDTQY,TRBJ2-3,TRBV5-1,20
ASSPLGRGRYSEAF,TRBJ1-1,TRBV18,14
ASSHRGNEQY,TRBJ2-7,TRBV9,10
ASSRNRVVTDTQY,TRBJ2-3,TRBV11-2,13
ASSLGLARSETQY,TRBJ2-5,TRBV7-6,13
ASGLVVGVGTDTQY,TRBJ2-3,TRBV12-5,14
ASSVTAGNYGYT,TRBJ1-2,TRBV19,12
ASSQGGSTEAF,TRBJ1-1,TRBV3-1/TRBV3-2,11